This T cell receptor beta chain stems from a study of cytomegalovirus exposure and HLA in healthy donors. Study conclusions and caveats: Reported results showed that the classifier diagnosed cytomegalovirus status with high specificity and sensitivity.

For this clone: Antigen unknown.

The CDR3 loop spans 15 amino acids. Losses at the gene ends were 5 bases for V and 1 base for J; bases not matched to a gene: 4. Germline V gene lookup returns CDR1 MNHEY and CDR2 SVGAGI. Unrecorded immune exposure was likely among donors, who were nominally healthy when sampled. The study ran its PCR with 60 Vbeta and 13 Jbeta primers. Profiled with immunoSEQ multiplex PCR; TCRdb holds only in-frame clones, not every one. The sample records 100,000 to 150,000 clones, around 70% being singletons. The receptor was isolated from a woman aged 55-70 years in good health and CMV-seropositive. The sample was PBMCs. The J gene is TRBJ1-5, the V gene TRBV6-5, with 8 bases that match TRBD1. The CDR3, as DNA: TGTGCCAGCAGTCCCAGGGGGCTGAGCAATCAGCCCCAGCATTTT. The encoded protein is CASSPRGLSNQPQHF.